The source of this T cell receptor (beta chain) is a study of cytomegalovirus exposure and HLA in healthy donors (dated by TCRdb to 2016 to 2017). For context, the study as a whole: In an earlier analysis of about 560 of the donors, about 270 Gb of sequence data and 117 million unique TCR beta sequences from some 170 million T cells were reported. An early release that covered about 640 HLA-typed donors contained approximately 300 gigabases of sequencing data and tens of millions of unique TCR sequences. The genetic ancestry cluster associated with self-reported Caucasian donors included roughly four fifths of the roughly 410 genotyped donors. The study aimed to test whether signatures of past pathogen exposure could be identified by cataloging public T cell receptors. Using immunosequencing, the study profiled T cell repertoires from about 620 subjects and related those repertoires to cytomegalovirus serostatus. Besides the first cohort of 666 subjects, a separate validation cohort made up of some 110 different subjects was used. To predict cytomegalovirus infection status, the study brought together high-throughput TCR immunosequencing, statistical association of individual TCRs with disease status, and machine learning. A later analysis re-analyzed previously published TCR beta repertoires from 550 to 700 donors and added high-resolution HLA genotyping to study TCR occurrence patterns. In the later analysis, no new phenotypic data were used to find candidate immune exposures; instead, reliance was placed on TCR beta sequences and their occurrence across donors. In an earlier analysis of several hundred of the donors, high-throughput TCR beta sequencing was used to judge whether each TCR beta V gene segment behaved as functional or pseudogenic. Donor age, sex, ethnicity and CMV serostatus were compiled together with the repertoire data. A later genetic analysis used genome-wide SNP genotypes for about 60% of the roughly 700 donors, treating that subset as a discovery cohort. All discovery cohort repertoires had been generated using a single sequencing platform. Both class I and class II loci were covered by HLA typing, at four-digit resolution. Typing coverage differed by locus: A, B, C, DRB1 and DQB1 were typed in roughly 620-630 donors, DQA1 in 522, DPA1 in nearly 610, and DPB1 in around 490. Several DR-DQ haplotypes were treated as single units for association and clustering because of strong linkage in the cohort. Across under 500 genotyped donors of the cohort, an average of about 240,000 unique TCR beta nucleotide sequences per donor were sequenced, and 15% to 20% of those sequences were non-productive.

The cohort comprised around 690 healthy bone marrow donors. At the time of sampling, all cohort members were nominally healthy, though unrecorded immune exposures were likely present. The donor was CMV seropositive and was included in the group of 250 to 300 seropositive cohort members. A peripheral blood sample was collected from each donor, and TCR beta sequencing was performed on peripheral blood mononuclear cells. Genomic DNA was extracted from the blood cell samples with the Qiagen DNeasy Blood Extraction Kit. The library was generated by the immunoSEQ multiplex PCR assay. A mixture of 60 forward primers for TCR Vbeta segments and 13 reverse primers for TCR Jbeta segments was used in the multiplex PCR. A multiplex PCR assay on genomic DNA amplified the CDR3 region of rearranged TCR beta genes. On the Illumina HiSeq System, the amplified TCR beta libraries were sequenced as 87-base-pair reads. As for how the authors treated the data: A later analysis counted tens of millions of unique TCR beta chains across the 500 to 850 repertoires, and roughly 11 million of these chains were shared by at least two donors. To remove PCR and sequencing errors, raw reads were error-corrected and collapsed into unique sequences using a nearest-neighbor algorithm that merged closely related sequences. V, D and J gene segments were assigned by aligning CDR3 sequences to IMGT reference sequences. Each retained sequence needed at least a six-nucleotide match to both a V gene segment and a J gene segment. A rearrangement counted as productive if the CDR3 had no stop codons and remained in frame with V and J, and every other rearrangement counted as non-productive. Following IMGT convention, CDR3 was defined as the stretch from the second conserved V-encoded cysteine to the conserved J-encoded phenylalanine. The earlier analysis of 587 of the donors excluded sequences that lacked an unambiguous match to a single V gene segment. An earlier analysis of just under 600 of the donors called V segments functional above 56.7% productive rearrangements and segregating when the between-donor standard deviation exceeded 5%. A statistical classification framework was developed to diagnose cytomegalovirus status using the catalog of TCR beta chain sequences. In a later analysis, V and J genes were assigned by comparing TCR nucleotide sequences against IMGT/GENE-DB human TR gene sequences. Using the TCRdist pipeline, a later analysis assigned CDR3 sequences along with most-parsimonious VDJ recombination scenarios. In a later analysis, each TCR beta chain was defined by its CDR3 amino acid sequence together with its V-gene family, and reads without a unique V-gene family were excluded. As a way to deal with suspected cross-contamination and a sequencing artifact, a later analysis dropped 500 to 700 nucleotide sequences that were highly shared and had low generation probability. In a later analysis, a clonal expansion index for each public chain was calculated from normalized within-repertoire ranks of inferred template counts. A later analysis computed generation probabilities with a VDJ recombination model fitted to out-of-frame rearrangements, and checked the results against IGoR. In a later analysis, hypergeometric tests were used to score TCR-TCR, TCR-HLA and TCR-CMV co-occurrence, with a repertoire-size bias correction applied to TCR pairs. In a later analysis, false discovery rates were estimated by permuting HLA or CMV assignments 20 times. A later analysis grouped co-occurring TCRs with DBSCAN, adding TCRdist sequence similarity when clustering within HLA-allele-positive subsets. Repertoires with fewer than 30,000 or more than 120,000 public chains were left out of co-occurrence clustering, as were about five repertoires with anomalous nucleotide sharing. As stored in TCRdb, this immuneACCESS dataset retains in-frame rearrangements with V and J assigned. A fraction of the clones does not appear; measured against another copy, unresolved V genes explain less than half of the discrepancy, and the remainder lacks a known reason. V and J calls plus clone size are reproduced from that table; the DNA served to infer D and trimming. The sample table lists approximately 190,000 clones, over 65% of them with a count of one. The top ten constitute approximately 3.6% of the sample.

Beyond this particular receptor, the publication reports: Roughly uniform sequencing depth across donors was assumed in presence/absence analyses, although this assumption may not hold. Because HLA typing was missing for some donors at each locus, association tests included only the typed subset. Most CMV-associated TCR beta chains appeared to be HLA-restricted in a later analysis, and the HLA associations seemed to be driven largely by CMV exposure. When HLA alleles, especially DR and DQ, strongly co-occurred, attributing TCR associations to individual alleles was difficult. CMV serostatus was the only immune exposure information available for the cohort. In both the original and validation cohorts, the classifier was reported to diagnose cytomegalovirus status with high specificity and sensitivity. Because counts were too low, seventeen rarely observed V segments, including chromosome 9 orphons, were left out of the earlier analysis of roughly 600 of the donors. A later genetic analysis associated a missense DCLRE1C variant with V-gene and J-gene trimming of TCR beta chains, and an independent cohort replicated the association. A later genetic analysis reported fewer N-insertions in productive TCRs among donors in an Asian-associated ancestry cluster than the roughly 690-donor mean. The 87-base-pair reads could not distinguish some IMGT-functional V segments, including TRBV6-2 and TRBV6-3, so those segments were excluded. A later analysis found that HLA-associated TCR beta chains were more clonally expanded and had lower generation probabilities than equally common non-associated chains. A further reported finding was that TCR beta sequences accurately predicted the HLA-A and HLA-B alleles for most subjects in the first cohort. The cohort was sequenced for TCR beta chains only, and without alpha or paired-chain data the features that could be detected were limited. Correlated functional status among segregating V segments might be attributable to linkage disequilibrium, but an unknown experimental factor could not be ruled out. Broadly in line with IMGT annotations, most TCR beta V segments showed up in productive rearrangements about 87% or about 30% of the time in an earlier analysis of around 600 of the donors. Three of the identified cytomegalovirus-associated TCR beta chains were confirmed in vitro to be specific for cytomegalovirus antigens. A cluster of highly shared sequence variants was judged likely to represent a technical artifact of the sequencing pipeline. In a later analysis, the rate of TCR association differed among HLA loci, with DRB1 alleles having the most associated TCRs and HLA-C alleles having the fewest. Most TCR sequences were observed very rarely across donors, whereas some public TCRs were present in many individuals. In a later analysis, around 17,000 TCR beta sequences were associated with specific HLA alleles at a false discovery rate of 0.05. It was suggested by the authors that the approach could potentially be generalized to other disease states and immunological phenotypes. A later analysis reported that several top co-occurrence clusters appeared linked to parvovirus B19, influenza, CMV and Epstein-Barr virus. The study gave a list of over 150 TCR beta chains associated with cytomegalovirus.

Trimming removed 2 bases from V and 8 bases from J; the gene matches leave 9 bases unexplained. There are 16 amino acids in the CDR3, from cysteine to phenylalanine inclusive. Only the CDR3 region is kept as DNA, spanning 48 bases read in frame from base 1. Taken from the germline V gene (reference sequence), the CDR1 and CDR2 loops are SGHNT and YYREEE. To note about this clone: Its antigen remains unidentified. Per-base qualities were not stored, and no clone one base away is much larger.

The sequence came from a middle-aged man in good health and CMV-seropositive. The material sequenced was PBMCs. The chain employs TRBV5-4 and TRBJ2-1; TRBD2 fits 11 bases in the junction. The CDR3 is CASSFLSSGGFYEQFF. The DNA sequence is TGTGCCAGCAGCTTCTTATCTAGCGGGGGGTTCTATGAGCAGTTCTTC.